What follows is one T cell receptor (beta chain) and its context. The antigen it recognizes is unknown. The junction differs from germline at one of its ends, possibly a read error. Total RNA and DNA were co-extracted without cell sorting from around 20-30 mg of bulk tissue using the AllPrep DNA/RNA mini kit. Surgical resection was performed in China between November 2015 and early 2016 on about 5 patients with histopathologically diagnosed primary liver carcinoma. At the time of sampling, the patients had chronic HBV infection and had not received any treatment. Each tumor was sampled at five spatially separated regions: the superior, inferior, left-lateral and right-lateral poles and the tumor centre. More than 90% viable tumor cells were found by histology in every tumor sample. Fresh tumor and adjacent tissue pieces were bisected; one half was stored in RNAlater at -80°C, the other sent for histology.

This specimen belongs to a study of tumor-infiltrating lymphocytes in primary liver carcinoma (dated by TCRdb to between 2016 and 2019). Background on the whole study: The five patients, three men and two women aged 30 to 69 years, had hepatocellular carcinoma (four) or combined HCC and intrahepatic cholangiocarcinoma (one). Tumors of the five patients were stage T1-T3 N0M0 with maximum diameters of roughly 4 to 10 cm. Across five regions of each liver tumor, along with adjacent normal tissue and blood, the study brought together TCRbeta repertoire sequencing, expression microarrays and whole-exome sequencing. Reproducibility between technical replicate repertoires was high, with correlation coefficients above 0.95 and mean shared-clone rates approximately 0.91. Samples yielded roughly 3.65 to 7.5 million productive TCRbeta reads; read depth did not differ significantly between tissue types. Agilent mRNA microarray profiling was performed on the roughly 25 tumor region samples to relate TCRbeta repertoire diversity to the local molecular phenotype. TCRbeta repertoire sequencing covered 35 specimens from 5 patients: around 25 tumor regions, 5 adjacent noncancerous liver tissues and 5 peripheral blood samples. What the research found in general, with its limitations: Since the samples were bulk and unsorted, there was no way to compare CD4+ and CD8+ T cell repertoires. The top 250 clones made up a significantly larger repertoire fraction in tumors than in blood (p = 0.039). Only five patients were included in the study, and the authors note that the findings should be validated in a larger study. Only roughly 8-25% of top clones appeared in all five regions of a tumor, which suggests that tumor-infiltrating T cells are spatially heterogeneous. Pairs of tumor regions showed greater repertoire overlap (mean roughly 36%) than tumor-adjacent pairs (roughly 17%) or tumor-blood pairs (roughly 15%), which is consistent with antigen-driven expansion. Because sequencing covered only the TCR beta chain and unpaired alpha chains were not captured, true repertoire diversity is likely underestimated.

Starting from around 520 ng total RNA, TCRbeta-specific cDNA was produced by reverse transcription with a constant-region primer and ProtoScript II reverse transcriptase. TCRbeta libraries were built with three nested multiplex PCR rounds, a slightly modified ARM-PCR procedure. Each of the first two PCR rounds ran for approximately 10 cycles using multiplex TRBV1-TRBV30 forward primers together with a Cbeta reverse primer. Sample barcodes and Illumina adapters were attached in a final 25-cycle PCR using Deep VentR polymerase. Before sequencing, amplicons between 200 and 500 bp were purified from gel using a QIAquick gel extraction kit. An Illumina HiSeq 2500 was used to sequence the TCRbeta amplicons, generating 250-bp paired-end reads. The authors processed their data as follows. Quality trimming of reads was performed with Trimmomatic v0.33, and paired reads were merged with FLASH v1.2.11 so that full CDR3 sequences could be recovered. V, D and J germline segments were assigned to the rearranged TCRbeta sequences using MiGEC v1.2.1b. Clonotype statistics, along with Shannon-Wiener diversity indices, were calculated using VDJtools v1.0.0. To reduce sampling bias, subsequent analyses other than the diversity analysis used only the 250 most abundant clonotypes in each sample. Through fastp at Q25 and MiXCR, TCRdb rebuilt clones from the public reads, retaining in-frame beta chains. All rows with the same CDR3 protein become a single entry with the most common DNA and genes. The V and J calls, along with clone size, are taken from TCRdb and not from the paper's own processing. This sample gives under 200,000 distinct CDR3 sequences in total; around four fifths of them show up just once. Around a sixth of the sample lies in the top ten.

Inclusive of the bounding cysteine and phenylalanine, the CDR3 is 12 residues long. Only the CDR3 portion is preserved as DNA: 36 bases, with reading frame beginning at the first base. Per the germline V gene, SGHNT is the CDR1 and YENEEA is the CDR2. Recombination linked TRBV11-3 to TRBJ2-1; the D gene assignment is ambiguous. Sample: tumor tissue from primary liver carcinoma. The clonotype was recovered from a man between 35 and 55 years old with primary liver carcinoma and hepatitis B virus infection. Here is the DNA: TGTGCCTGCAGCTTAAATGCCGATCAGCAGTTCTTC. The encoded protein is CACSLNADQQFF.